This T cell receptor beta chain was documented in a study of cytomegalovirus exposure and HLA in healthy donors. Study-level results: The majority of TCR sequences were rare, yet some public TCRs appeared in many donors. Around 160 TCR beta chains were listed as cytomegalovirus-associated. A later analysis found TCR association rates differed by HLA locus, highest for DRB1 and lowest for HLA-C. Sequencing artifact likely explains a cluster of highly shared sequence variants.

Germline V lookup: CDR1 SGHVS, CDR2 FNYEAQ. J lost 4 bases, V lost 2 bases, and 12 bases had no gene match. The CDR3 extends over 17 amino acids. The study ran its PCR with 60 Vbeta and 13 Jbeta primers. Only in-frame clones appear in the TCRdb table, and some are missing; sequencing was by immunoSEQ multiplex PCR. The sample yields 99,000 or so clones, almost 70% seen once. A note on this clone: Antigen: not known.

The sample comprised PBMCs. The genes are TRBV7-6 and TRBJ2-7; TRBD2 aligns across 9 bases. The origin of this receptor is a man aged 25-45 years in good health and CMV-seronegative. Written as DNA, the CDR3 is TGTGCCAGCAGCTTATCTCATCAAGGGACTAGCCCTTACGAGCAGTACTTC. This encodes CASSLSHQGTSPYEQYF.